This entry features one TCR beta chain sequence. The data were produced by immunoSEQ multiplex PCR, yet TCRdb's version contains in-frame clones alone and is incomplete. The table includes tens of thousands of clones, roughly 84% detected once. The record originates from a study of technical replicates of blood from a few donors. Germline-derived CDR1 and CDR2 are LNHDA and SQIVND (reference sequence). V was clipped by 4 bases and J by 9 bases; unmatched bases: 11. The CDR3 has 15 residues. The source material was PBMCs. This TCR derives from a human donor in good health. Some clones in this sample may be carry-over from other donors' samples. The chain combines TRBV19 with TRBJ2-1, with TRBD1 matching 8 bases. The CDR3 DNA is TGTGCCAGTAGTACGACCGGGACAGGTGAGGTTGAGCAGTTCTTC. It codes for CASSTTGTGEVEQFF. Based on the CDR3 plus reference TRBV19 and TRBJ2-1, the full variable domain is DGGITQSPKYLFRKEGQNVTLSCEQNLNHDAMYWYRQDPGQGLRLIYYSQIVNDFQKGDIAEGYSVSREKKESFPLTVTSAQKNPTAFYLCASSTTGTGEVEQFFGPGTRLTVL.